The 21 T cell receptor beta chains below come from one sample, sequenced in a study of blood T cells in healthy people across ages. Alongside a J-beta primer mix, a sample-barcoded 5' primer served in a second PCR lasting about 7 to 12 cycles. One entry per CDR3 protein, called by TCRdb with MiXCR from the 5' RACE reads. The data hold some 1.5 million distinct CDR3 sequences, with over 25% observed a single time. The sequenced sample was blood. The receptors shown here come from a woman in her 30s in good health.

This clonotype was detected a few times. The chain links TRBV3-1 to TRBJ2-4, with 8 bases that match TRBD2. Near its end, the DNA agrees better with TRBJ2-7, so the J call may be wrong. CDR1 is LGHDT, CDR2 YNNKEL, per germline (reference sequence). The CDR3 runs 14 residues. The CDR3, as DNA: TGTGCCAGCAGCCCCCCGGGGGGGCACTACGAGCAGTACTTC. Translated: CASSPPGGHYEQYF.

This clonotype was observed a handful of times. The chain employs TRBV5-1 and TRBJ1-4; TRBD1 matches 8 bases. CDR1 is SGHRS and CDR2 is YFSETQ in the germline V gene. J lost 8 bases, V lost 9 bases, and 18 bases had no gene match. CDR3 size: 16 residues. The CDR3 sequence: CATSPGTGGSGEKLFF. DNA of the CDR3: TGCGCCACCAGTCCCGGGACAGGCGGTTCGGGGGAAAAACTGTTTTTT. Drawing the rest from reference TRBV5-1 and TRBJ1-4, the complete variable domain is KAGVTQTPRYLIKTRGQQVTLSCSPISGHRSVSWYQQTPGQGLQFLFEYFSETQRNKGNFPGRFSGRQFSNSRSEMNVSTLELGDSALYLCATSPGTGGSGEKLFFGSGTQLSVL.

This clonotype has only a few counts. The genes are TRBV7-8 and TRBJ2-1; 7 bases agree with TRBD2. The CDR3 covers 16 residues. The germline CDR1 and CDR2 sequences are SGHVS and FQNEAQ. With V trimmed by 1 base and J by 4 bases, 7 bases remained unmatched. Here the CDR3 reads CASSLVVPSGYNEQFF. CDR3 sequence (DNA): TGTGCCAGCAGCTTAGTGGTCCCTAGCGGTTACAATGAGCAGTTCTTC.

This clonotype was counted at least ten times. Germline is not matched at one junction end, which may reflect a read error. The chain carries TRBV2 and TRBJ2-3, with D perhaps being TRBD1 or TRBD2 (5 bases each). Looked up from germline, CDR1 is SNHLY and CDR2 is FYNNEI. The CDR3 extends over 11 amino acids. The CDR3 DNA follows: TGTGCCAGCGGTGAGGGGGATACGCAGTATTTT. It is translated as CASGEGDTQYF.

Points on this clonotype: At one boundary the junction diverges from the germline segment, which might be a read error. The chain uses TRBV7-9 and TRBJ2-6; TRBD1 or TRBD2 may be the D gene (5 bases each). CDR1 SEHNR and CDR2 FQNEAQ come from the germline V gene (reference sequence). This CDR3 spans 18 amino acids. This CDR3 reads CASSLSGTVSSGANVRTF. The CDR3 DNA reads TGTGCCAGCAGCTTATCCGGGACGGTGAGCTCTGGGGCCAACGTCCGGACTTTC. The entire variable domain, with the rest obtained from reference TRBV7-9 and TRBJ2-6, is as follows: DTGVSQNPRHKITKRGQNVTFRCDPISEHNRLYWYRQTLGQGPEFLTYFQNEAQLEKSRLLSDRFSAERPKGSFSTLEIQRTEQGDSAMYLCASSLSGTVSSGANVRTFGAGSRLTVL.

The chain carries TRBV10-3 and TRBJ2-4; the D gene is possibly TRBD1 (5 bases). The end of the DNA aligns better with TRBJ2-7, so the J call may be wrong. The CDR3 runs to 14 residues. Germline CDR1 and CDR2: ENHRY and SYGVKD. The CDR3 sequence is CAISAGQGNSEQYF. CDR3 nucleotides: TGTGCCATCAGTGCGGGCCAGGGAAATAGCGAGCAGTACTTC.

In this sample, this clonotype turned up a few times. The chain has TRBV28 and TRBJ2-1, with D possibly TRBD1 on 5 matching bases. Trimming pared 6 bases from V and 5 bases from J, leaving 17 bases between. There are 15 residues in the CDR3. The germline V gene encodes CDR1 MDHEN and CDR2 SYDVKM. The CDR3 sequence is CASSRTPEDHNEQFF. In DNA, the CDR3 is TGTGCCAGCAGCCGGACACCAGAAGATCACAATGAGCAGTTCTTC.

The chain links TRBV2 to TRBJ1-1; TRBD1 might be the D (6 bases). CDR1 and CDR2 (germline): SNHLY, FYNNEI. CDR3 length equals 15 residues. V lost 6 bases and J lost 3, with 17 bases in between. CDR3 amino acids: CASRALGGPHTEAFF. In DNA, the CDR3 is TGTGCCAGCAGGGCTCTAGGGGGGCCTCACACTGAAGCTTTCTTT.

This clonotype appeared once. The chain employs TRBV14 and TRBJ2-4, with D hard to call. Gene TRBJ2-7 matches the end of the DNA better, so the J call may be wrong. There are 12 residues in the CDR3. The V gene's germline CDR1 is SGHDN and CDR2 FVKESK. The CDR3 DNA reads TGTGCCAGCAGCCATACTCCAGGCGAGCAGTACTTC. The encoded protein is CASSHTPGEQYF.

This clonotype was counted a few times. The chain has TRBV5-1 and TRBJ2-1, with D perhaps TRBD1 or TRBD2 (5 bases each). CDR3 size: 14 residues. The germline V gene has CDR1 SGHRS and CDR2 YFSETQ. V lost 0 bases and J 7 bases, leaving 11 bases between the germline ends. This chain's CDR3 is CASSLAGQPNEQFF. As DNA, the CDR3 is TGCGCCAGCAGCTTGGCGGGGCAGCCGAATGAGCAGTTCTTC.

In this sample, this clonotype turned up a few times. CDR3 residues: CASSQDSSFRGEQFF. Here the CDR3 DNA reads TGCGCCAGCAGCCAAGATAGTAGCTTTAGGGGTGAGCAGTTCTTC. The chain carries TRBV4-1 and TRBJ2-1; possible D gene TRBD1, 5 bases. The CDR3 has 15 residues. Germline CDR1 MGHRA, CDR2 YSYEKL. The V end was cut by 0 bases, the J end by 9 bases, with 15 bases between.

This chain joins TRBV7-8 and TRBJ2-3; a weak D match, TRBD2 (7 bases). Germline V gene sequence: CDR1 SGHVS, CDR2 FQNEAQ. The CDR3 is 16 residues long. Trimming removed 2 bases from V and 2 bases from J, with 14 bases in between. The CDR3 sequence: CASSLYVGGATDTQYF. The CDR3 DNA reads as TGTGCCAGCAGCTTATATGTAGGGGGGGCCACAGATACGCAGTATTTT.

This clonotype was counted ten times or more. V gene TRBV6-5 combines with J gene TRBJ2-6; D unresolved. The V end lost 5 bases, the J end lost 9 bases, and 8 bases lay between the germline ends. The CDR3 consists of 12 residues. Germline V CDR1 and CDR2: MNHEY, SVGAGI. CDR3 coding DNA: TGTGCCAGCAGTGTGGTGGGCAACGTCCTGACTTTC. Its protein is CASSVVGNVLTF.

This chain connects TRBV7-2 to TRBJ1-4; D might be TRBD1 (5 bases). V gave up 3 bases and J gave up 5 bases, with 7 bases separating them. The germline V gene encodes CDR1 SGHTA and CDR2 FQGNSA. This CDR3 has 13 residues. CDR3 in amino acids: CASSFDRNEKLFF. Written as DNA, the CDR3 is TGTGCCAGCAGCTTCGACAGAAATGAAAAACTGTTTTTT. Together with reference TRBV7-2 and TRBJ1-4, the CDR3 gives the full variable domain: GAGVSQSPSNKVTEKGKDVELRCDPISGHTALYWYRQSLGQGLEFLIYFQGNSAPDKSGLPSDRFSAERTGGSVSTLTIQRTQQEDSAVYLCASSFDRNEKLFFGSGTQLSVL.

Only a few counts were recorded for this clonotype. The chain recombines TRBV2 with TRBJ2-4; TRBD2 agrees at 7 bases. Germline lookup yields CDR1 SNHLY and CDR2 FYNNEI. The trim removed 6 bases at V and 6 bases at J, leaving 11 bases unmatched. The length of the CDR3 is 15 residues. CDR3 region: CASSTYAGEGNIQYF. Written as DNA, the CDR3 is TGTGCCAGCAGCACTTACGCGGGAGAGGGAAACATTCAGTACTTC.

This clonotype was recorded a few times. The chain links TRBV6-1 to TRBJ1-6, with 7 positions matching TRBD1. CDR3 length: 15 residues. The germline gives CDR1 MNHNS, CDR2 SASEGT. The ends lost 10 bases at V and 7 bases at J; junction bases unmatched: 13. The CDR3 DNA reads TGTGCCATCGACAGGGCCTCTGGATTCAATTCACCCCTCCACTTT. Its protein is CAIDRASGFNSPLHF.

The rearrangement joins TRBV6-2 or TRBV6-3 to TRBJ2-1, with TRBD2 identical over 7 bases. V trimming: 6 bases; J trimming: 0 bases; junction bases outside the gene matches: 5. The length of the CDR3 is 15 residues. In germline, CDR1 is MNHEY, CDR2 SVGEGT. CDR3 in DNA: TGTGCCAGCAGCTCGTGGGGGGGCTCCTACAATGAGCAGTTCTTC. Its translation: CASSSWGGSYNEQFF.

CDR3 amino acids: CASSLGVSTSYEQYF. The CDR3 DNA follows: TGTGCCAGCAGCTTAGGGGTCTCTACCTCCTACGAGCAGTACTTC. The rearrangement uses TRBV11-2 and TRBJ2-7; no definite D call. V lost 1 base, J lost 0 bases, and 10 bases lay in between. The germline gives CDR1 SGHAT, CDR2 FQNNGV. There are 15 residues in the CDR3.

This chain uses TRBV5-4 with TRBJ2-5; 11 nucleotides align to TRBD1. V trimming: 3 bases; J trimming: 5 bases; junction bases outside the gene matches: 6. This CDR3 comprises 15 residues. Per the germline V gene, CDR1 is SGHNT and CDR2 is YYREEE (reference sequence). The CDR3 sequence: CASSSRTGGAETQYF. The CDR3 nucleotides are TGTGCCAGCAGCTCACGGACAGGGGGCGCTGAGACCCAGTACTTC.

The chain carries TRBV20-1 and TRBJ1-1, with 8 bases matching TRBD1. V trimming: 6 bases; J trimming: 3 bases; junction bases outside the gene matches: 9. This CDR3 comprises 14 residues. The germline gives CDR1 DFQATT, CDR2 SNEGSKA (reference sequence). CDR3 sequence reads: CSAGQGYFYTEAFF. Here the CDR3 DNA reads TGCAGTGCCGGACAGGGTTATTTTTACACTGAAGCTTTCTTT.

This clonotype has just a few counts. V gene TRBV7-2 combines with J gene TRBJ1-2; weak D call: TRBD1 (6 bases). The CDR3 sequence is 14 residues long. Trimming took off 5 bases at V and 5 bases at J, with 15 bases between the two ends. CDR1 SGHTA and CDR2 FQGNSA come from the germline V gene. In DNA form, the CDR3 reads TGTGCCAGCAGCCAACCGGGGGGCAGTTATGGCTACACCTTC. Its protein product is CASSQPGGSYGYTF. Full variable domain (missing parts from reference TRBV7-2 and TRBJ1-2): GAGVSQSPSNKVTEKGKDVELRCDPISGHTALYWYRQSLGQGLEFLIYFQGNSAPDKSGLPSDRFSAERTGGSVSTLTIQRTQQEDSAVYLCASSQPGGSYGYTFGSGTRLTVV.